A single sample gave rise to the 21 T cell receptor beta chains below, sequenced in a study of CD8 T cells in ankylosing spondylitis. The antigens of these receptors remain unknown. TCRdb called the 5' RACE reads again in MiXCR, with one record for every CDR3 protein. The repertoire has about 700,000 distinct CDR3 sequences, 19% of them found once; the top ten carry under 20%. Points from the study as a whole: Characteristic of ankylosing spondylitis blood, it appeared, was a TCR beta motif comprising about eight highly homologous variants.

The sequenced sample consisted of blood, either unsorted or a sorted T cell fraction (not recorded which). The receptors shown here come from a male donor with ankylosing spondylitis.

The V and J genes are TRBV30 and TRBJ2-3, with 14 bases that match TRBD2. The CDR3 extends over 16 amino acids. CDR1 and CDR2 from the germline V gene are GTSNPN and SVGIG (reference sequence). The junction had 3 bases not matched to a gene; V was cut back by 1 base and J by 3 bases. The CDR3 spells CAWSAGLAGGTDTQYF. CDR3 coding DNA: TGTGCCTGGAGTGCTGGACTAGCGGGGGGAACAGATACGCAGTATTTT.

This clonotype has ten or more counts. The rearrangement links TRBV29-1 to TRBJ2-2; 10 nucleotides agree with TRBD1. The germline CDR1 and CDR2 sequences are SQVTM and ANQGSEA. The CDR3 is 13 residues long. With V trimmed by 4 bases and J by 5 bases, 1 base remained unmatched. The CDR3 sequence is CSVGTGGTGELFF. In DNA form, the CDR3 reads TGCAGCGTTGGGACAGGGGGGACCGGGGAGCTGTTTTTT.

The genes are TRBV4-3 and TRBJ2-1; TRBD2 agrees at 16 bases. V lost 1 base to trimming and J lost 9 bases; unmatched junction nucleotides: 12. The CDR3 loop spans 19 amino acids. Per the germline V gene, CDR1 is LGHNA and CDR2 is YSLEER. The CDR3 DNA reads TGCGCCAGCAGCCAAGCGGTCCTCGGGACTAGCGGGAGGGTAGTTGAGCAGTTCTTC. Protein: CASSQAVLGTSGRVVEQFF.

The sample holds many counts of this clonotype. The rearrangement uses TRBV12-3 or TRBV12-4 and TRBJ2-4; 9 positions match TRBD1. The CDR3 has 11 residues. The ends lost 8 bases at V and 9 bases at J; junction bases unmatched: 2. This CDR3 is CASGTGPIQYF. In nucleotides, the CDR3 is TGTGCCAGCGGGACAGGGCCCATTCAGTACTTC.

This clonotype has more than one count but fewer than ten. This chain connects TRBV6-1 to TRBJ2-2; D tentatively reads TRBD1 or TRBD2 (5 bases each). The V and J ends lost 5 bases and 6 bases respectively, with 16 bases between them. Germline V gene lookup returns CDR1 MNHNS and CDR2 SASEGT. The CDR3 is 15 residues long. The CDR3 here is CASSQGPRASGELFF. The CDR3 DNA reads TGTGCCAGCAGTCAGGGACCAAGGGCTTCCGGGGAGCTGTTTTTT.

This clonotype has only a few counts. The CDR3 sequence: CSARGPGRGGYTF. CDR3 DNA: TGCAGTGCTAGAGGTCCTGGACGTGGTGGCTACACCTTC. The chain couples TRBV20-1 to TRBJ1-2; no clear D gene. The CDR3 runs to 13 residues. The V gene's germline CDR1 is DFQATT and CDR2 SNEGSKA (reference sequence). V gave up 1 base and J gave up 7 bases, with 13 bases separating them.

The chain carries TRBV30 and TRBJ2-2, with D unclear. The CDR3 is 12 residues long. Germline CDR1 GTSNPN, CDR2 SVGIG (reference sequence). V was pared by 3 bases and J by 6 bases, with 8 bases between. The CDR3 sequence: CAWRLSSGELFF. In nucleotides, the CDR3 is TGTGCCTGGAGGCTGAGTTCCGGGGAGCTGTTTTTT.

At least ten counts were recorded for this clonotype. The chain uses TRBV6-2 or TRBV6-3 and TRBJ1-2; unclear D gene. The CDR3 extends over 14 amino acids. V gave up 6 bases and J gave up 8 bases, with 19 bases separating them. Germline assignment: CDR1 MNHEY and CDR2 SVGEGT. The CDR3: CASSRTYAGEGYTF. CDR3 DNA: TGTGCCAGCAGCCGGACCTATGCCGGGGAAGGCTACACCTTC.

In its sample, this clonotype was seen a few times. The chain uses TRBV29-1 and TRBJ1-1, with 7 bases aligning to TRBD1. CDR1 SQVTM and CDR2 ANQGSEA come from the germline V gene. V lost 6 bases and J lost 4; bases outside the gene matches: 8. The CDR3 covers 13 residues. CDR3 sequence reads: CSVANSGGTEAFF. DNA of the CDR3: TGCAGCGTCGCAAACTCAGGGGGCACTGAAGCTTTCTTT.

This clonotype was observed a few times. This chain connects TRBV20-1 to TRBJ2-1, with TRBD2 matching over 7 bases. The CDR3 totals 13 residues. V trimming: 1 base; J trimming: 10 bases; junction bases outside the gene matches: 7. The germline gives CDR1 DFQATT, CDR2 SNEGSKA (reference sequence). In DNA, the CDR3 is TGCAGTGCTAGAGGGGGAGGGCATGGCGAGCAGTTCTTC. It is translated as CSARGGGHGEQFF.

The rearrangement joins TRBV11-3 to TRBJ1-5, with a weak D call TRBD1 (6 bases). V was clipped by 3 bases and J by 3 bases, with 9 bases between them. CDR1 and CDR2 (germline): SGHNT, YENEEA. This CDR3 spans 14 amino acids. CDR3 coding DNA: TGTGCCAGCAGCTTCTCAGGGGACAATCAGCCCCAGCATTTT. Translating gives CASSFSGDNQPQHF.

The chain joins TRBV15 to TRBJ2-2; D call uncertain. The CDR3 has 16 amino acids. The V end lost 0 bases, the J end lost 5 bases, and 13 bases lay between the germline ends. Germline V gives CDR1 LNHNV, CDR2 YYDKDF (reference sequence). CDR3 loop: CATSRDSTLGTGELFF. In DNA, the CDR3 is TGTGCCACCAGCAGAGATAGTACCTTAGGTACCGGGGAGCTGTTTTTT.

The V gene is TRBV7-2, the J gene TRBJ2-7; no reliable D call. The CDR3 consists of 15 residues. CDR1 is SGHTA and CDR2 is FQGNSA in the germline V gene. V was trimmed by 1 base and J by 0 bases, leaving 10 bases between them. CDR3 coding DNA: TGTGCCAGCAGCTTAGAATTTGGGTCCTCCTACGAGCAGTACTTC. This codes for CASSLEFGSSYEQYF.

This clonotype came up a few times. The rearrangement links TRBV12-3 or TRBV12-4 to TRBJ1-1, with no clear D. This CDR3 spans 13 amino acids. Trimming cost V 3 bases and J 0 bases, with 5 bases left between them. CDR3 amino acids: CASSFFMNTEAFF. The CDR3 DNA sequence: TGTGCCAGCAGTTTTTTCATGAACACTGAAGCTTTCTTT.

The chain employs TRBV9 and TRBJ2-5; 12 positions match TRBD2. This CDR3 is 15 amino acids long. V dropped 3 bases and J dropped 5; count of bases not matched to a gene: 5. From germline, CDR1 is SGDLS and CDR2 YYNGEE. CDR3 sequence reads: CASSASGRGLETQYF. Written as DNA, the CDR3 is TGTGCCAGCAGCGCTAGCGGGAGGGGGTTGGAGACCCAGTACTTC. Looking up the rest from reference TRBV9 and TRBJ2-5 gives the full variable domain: DSGVTQTPKHLITATGQRVTLRCSPRSGDLSVYWYQQSLDQGLQFLIQYYNGEERAKGNILERFSAQQFPDLHSELNLSSLELGDSALYFCASSASGRGLETQYFGPGTRLLVL.

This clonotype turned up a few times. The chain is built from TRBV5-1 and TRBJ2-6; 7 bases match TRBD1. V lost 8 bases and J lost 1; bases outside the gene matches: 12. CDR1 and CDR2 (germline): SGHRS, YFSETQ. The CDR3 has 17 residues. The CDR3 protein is CASSQGTVPSGANVLTF. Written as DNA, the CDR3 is TGCGCCAGTAGCCAGGGGACAGTCCCTTCTGGGGCCAACGTCCTGACTTTC. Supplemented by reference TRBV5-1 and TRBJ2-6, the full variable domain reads KAGVTQTPRYLIKTRGQQVTLSCSPISGHRSVSWYQQTPGQGLQFLFEYFSETQRNKGNFPGRFSGRQFSNSRSEMNVSTLELGDSALYLCASSQGTVPSGANVLTFGAGSRLTVL.

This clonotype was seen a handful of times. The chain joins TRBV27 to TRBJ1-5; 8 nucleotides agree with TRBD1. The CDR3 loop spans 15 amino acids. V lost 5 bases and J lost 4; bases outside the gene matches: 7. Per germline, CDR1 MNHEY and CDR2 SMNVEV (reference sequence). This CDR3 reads CASSRGQGWNQPQHF. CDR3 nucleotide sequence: TGTGCCAGCAGTCGAGGACAGGGCTGGAATCAGCCCCAGCATTTT.

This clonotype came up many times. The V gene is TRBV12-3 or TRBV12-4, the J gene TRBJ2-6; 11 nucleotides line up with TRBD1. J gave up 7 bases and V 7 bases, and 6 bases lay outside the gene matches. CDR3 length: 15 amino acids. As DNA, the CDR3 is TGTGCCAGCAAACCGGGACAGGGGGTTGCCAACGTCCTGACTTTC. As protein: CASKPGQGVANVLTF.

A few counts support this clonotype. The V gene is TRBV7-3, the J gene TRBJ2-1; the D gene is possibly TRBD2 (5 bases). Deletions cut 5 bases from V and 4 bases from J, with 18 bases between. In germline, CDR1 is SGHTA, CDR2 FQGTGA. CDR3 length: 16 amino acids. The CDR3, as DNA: TGTGCCAGCAGCCCCAGAGTTAGCGAGGTTTACAATGAGCAGTTCTTC. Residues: CASSPRVSEVYNEQFF.

The CDR3 DNA follows: TGTGCCAGCAGCCAAGTTCTCGGGTACTACGAGCAGTACTTC. This codes for CASSQVLGYYEQYF. The rearrangement joins TRBV3-1 to TRBJ2-7; D is undetermined. The germline V gene encodes CDR1 LGHDT and CDR2 YNNKEL (reference sequence). With 1 base removed from V and 3 bases from J, the gap between germline ends came to 10 bases. The CDR3 loop spans 14 amino acids.

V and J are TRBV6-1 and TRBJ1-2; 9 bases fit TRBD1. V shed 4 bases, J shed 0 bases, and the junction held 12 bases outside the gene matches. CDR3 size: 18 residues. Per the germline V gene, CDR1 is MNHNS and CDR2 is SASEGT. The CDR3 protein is CASSGLRDRARTNYGYTF. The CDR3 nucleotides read TGTGCCAGCAGTGGCCTCCGGGACAGGGCACGAACTAACTATGGCTACACCTTC.